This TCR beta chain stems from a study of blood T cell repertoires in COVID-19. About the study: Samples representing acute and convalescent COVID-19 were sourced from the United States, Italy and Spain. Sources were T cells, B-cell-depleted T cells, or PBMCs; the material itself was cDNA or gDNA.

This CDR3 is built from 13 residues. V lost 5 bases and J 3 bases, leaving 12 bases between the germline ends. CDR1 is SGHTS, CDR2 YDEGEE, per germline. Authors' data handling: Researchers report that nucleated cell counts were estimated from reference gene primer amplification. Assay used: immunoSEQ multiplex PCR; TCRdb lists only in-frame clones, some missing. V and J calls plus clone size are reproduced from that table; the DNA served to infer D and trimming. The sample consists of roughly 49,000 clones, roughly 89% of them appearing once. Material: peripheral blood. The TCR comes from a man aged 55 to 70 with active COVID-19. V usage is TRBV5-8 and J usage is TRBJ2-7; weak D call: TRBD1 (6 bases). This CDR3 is CASSRQVVYEQYF. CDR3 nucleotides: TGTGCCAGCAGTCGACAGGTCGTCTACGAGCAGTACTTC.